This T cell receptor (beta chain) was sequenced for a study of T cells in localized non-small cell lung cancer. Study observations and caveats: In uninvolved adjacent lung, T cell clonality reached its highest value, exceeding tumor. Without multi-region sequencing, intratumor heterogeneity could not be excluded. Those with higher blood T cell density had longer overall survival. Adjacent lung held a median 57 of the top 100 tumor clones.

Remarks on this clone: Its specificity is unknown.

Using immunoSEQ multiplex PCR, the repertoire was profiled, and TCRdb retains in-frame clones only, with some absent. The sample comprises tens of thousands of clones, approximately 90% of which are singletons, and less than 9% rests with the top ten. The CDR3 totals 13 residues. The germline V gene encodes CDR1 SGHTA and CDR2 FQGNSA. The ends were cut back, 3 bases at V and 6 bases at J, with 8 bases in the middle. The chain joins TRBV7-2 to TRBJ2-2, with a weak D call TRBD1 (5 bases). Here the sequenced sample was peripheral blood, taken before any cancer treatment. The origin of this receptor is a woman aged 40-69 years with stage I lung adenocarcinoma. The CDR3 loop reads CASSLNRPGELFF. DNA for the CDR3: TGTGCCAGCAGCTTGAACAGGCCCGGGGAGCTGTTTTTT.